This passage covers 28 T cell receptor beta chains from one sample sequenced in a study of T-cell reconstitution after alpha-beta-depleted transplantation in children (dated by TCRdb to the mid-2010s). The sample's treatment or condition label, decoded: allogeneic hematopoietic cell transplantation with graft depleted of TCRalphabeta T cells and CD19 B cells. Library construction relied on PCR. Sequencing was performed on an Illumina HiSeq 2500. TCR library preparation used molecular barcoding, with unique molecular identifiers applied to normalize quantification of the TCRbeta repertoire. TCRdb took the public reads, trimmed them with fastp at Q25, ran MiXCR for clone calling and kept in-frame beta chains. Each CDR3 protein appears once, grouped with its most common genes and DNA. The sample table shows under 850,000 distinct CDR3 sequences, and around 13% are seen once. The ten largest clonotypes hold about 0.77% of the sample.

The sequenced sample was PBMCs, obtained before TCRalphabeta/CD19-depleted stem cell transplant. Receptors originate from a girl aged 2 to 9 with congenital amegakaryocytic thrombocytopenia, due to receive a stem cell transplant.

This clonotype was seen only a few times. The chain joins TRBV7-3 to TRBJ2-2; 13 bases agree with TRBD2. The CDR3 length is 16 residues. The V and J ends lost 5 bases and 6 bases, in that order; junction bases with no gene match: 6. Germline values: CDR1 SGHTA, CDR2 FQGTGA. CDR3: CASSPTSGRVAGELFF. The DNA of the CDR3 is TGTGCCAGCAGCCCTACTAGCGGGAGGGTTGCCGGGGAGCTGTTTTTT.

This clonotype was counted many times. The chain carries TRBV20-1 and TRBJ1-2, with no clear D. Looked up from germline, CDR1 is DFQATT and CDR2 is SNEGSKA (reference sequence). There are 11 residues in the CDR3. Trimming stripped 0 bases from V and 7 bases from J, with 6 bases between. The chain's CDR3 is CSARDYGGYTF. CDR3 DNA: TGCAGTGCTAGAGATTACGGTGGCTACACCTTC.

This clonotype was detected many times. This chain joins TRBV5-6 and TRBJ2-3; D is unresolved. V was shortened by 1 base and J by 0 bases, with 12 bases between the two germline ends. Germline V gene lookup returns CDR1 SGHDT and CDR2 YYEEEE. CDR3 size: 16 residues. The DNA for the CDR3 is TGTGCCAGCAGCTTGACGGCGTCCACTAGCACAGATACGCAGTATTTT. This codes for CASSLTASTSTDTQYF.

This clonotype showed up many times. The rearrangement uses TRBV20-1 and TRBJ2-7; no clear D gene. The CDR3 runs to 13 residues. The germline V gene encodes CDR1 DFQATT and CDR2 SNEGSKA (reference sequence). V dropped 0 bases and J dropped 5 bases, with 11 bases sitting between them. The CDR3: CSARDWTGNEQYF. CDR3 nucleotides: TGCAGTGCTAGAGATTGGACGGGCAACGAGCAGTACTTC.

This clonotype was recorded at least ten times. The chain has TRBV5-1 and TRBJ2-1, with D uncertain. This CDR3 spans 15 amino acids. The germline CDR1 and CDR2 sequences are SGHRS and YFSETQ. Trimming cost V 0 bases and J 7 bases, with 14 bases left between them. CDR3 in DNA: TGCGCCAGCAGCTTGGTGTCTACCCAACTGAATGAGCAGTTCTTC. Translated, it gives CASSLVSTQLNEQFF.

The chain couples TRBV11-2 to TRBJ2-1; 8 nucleotides line up with TRBD2. The CDR3 is 17 amino acids. Germline V CDR1 and CDR2: SGHAT, FQNNGV. The trim removed 5 bases at V and 2 bases at J, leaving 11 bases unmatched. The CDR3 DNA sequence: TGTGCCAGCAGCCCCGGGGGGGGACTAGGCCCCTACAATGAGCAGTTCTTC. Protein sequence: CASSPGGGLGPYNEQFF. Full variable domain (outside the CDR3, taken from reference TRBV11-2 and TRBJ2-1): EAGVAQSPRYKIIEKRQSVAFWCNPISGHATLYWYQQILGQGPKLLIQFQNNGVVDDSQLPKDRFSAERLKGVDSTLKIQPAKLEDSAVYLCASSPGGGLGPYNEQFFGPGTRLTVL.

Concerning this clonotype itself: Sequence at one end of the junction differs from germline and may be a read error. The J gene is TRBJ2-1, the V gene TRBV12-3 or TRBV12-4; D is perhaps TRBD1 (5 bases). The CDR3 spans 15 residues. The CDR3 nucleotides read TGTGCCAGCAGTATCGGGCCCTATTCGGACAATGAGCAGTTGTTC. Its protein is CASSIGPYSDNEQLF.

The J gene is TRBJ2-3, the V gene TRBV7-2, with TRBD2 matching 10 bases. Per germline, CDR1 SGHTA and CDR2 FQGNSA. The V gene end was trimmed by 2 bases and the J gene end by 0 bases; junction bases not matched to a gene: 5. The CDR3 spans 17 residues. Here the CDR3 reads CASSLFLTSGSTDTQYF. The CDR3 DNA is TGTGCCAGCAGCTTATTCCTGACTAGCGGGAGCACAGATACGCAGTATTTT.

This clonotype was detected a few times. The V and J genes are TRBV28 and TRBJ2-7; no firm D call. The V end lost 4 bases, the J end lost 2 bases, and 15 bases lay between the germline ends. Germline CDR1 is MDHEN and CDR2 is SYDVKM. This CDR3 has 15 amino acids. CDR3 loop: CASSWRGLWAYEQYF. The CDR3 nucleotides read TGTGCCAGCAGTTGGCGTGGATTGTGGGCCTACGAGCAGTACTTC.

The table lists this clonotype with a few counts. The chain carries TRBV5-1 and TRBJ2-3; the D gene is possibly TRBD2 (8 bases). Trimming shortened V by 0 bases and J by 4 bases, and 21 bases separated the two germline ends. Germline V CDR1 and CDR2: SGHRS, YFSETQ. CDR3 size: 18 residues. In DNA form, the CDR3 reads TGCGCCAGCAGCTTGGACGGGACTAGTCGCGGGACAGCAGATACGCAGTATTTT. Protein: CASSLDGTSRGTADTQYF.

The chain links TRBV3-1 to TRBJ2-1; possible D gene TRBD1, 5 bases. The germline V and J ends were trimmed by 1 base and 6 bases, with 19 bases remaining between them. The CDR3 runs 17 residues. Germline V CDR1 and CDR2: LGHDT, YNNKEL (reference sequence). The CDR3 is CASSQAAYGAYFNEQFF. The DNA of the CDR3 is TGTGCCAGCAGCCAAGCCGCCTATGGGGCCTATTTCAATGAGCAGTTCTTC.

As regards this clonotype: The CDR3 ends on some other residue instead of the conserved phenylalanine or tryptophan, so this is likely a read error. The V call is TRBV20-1, the J call TRBJ1-5; D is uncertain. The CDR3 runs to 13 residues. CDR1 DFQATT and CDR2 SNEGSKA come from the germline V gene (reference sequence). Trimming pared 0 bases from V and 7 bases from J, leaving 10 bases between. CDR3 amino acids: CSARDSLGQPQHS. In DNA form, the CDR3 reads TGCAGTGCTAGAGATTCCTTAGGGCAGCCCCAGCATTCT.

CDR3 DNA sequence: TGCAGTGCGGCTAGCGGCTCCTACGAGCAGTACTTC. It specifies CSAASGSYEQYF. J is TRBJ2-7 and V is TRBV20-1, with 7 bases fitting TRBD2. V lost 6 bases and J lost 0; bases outside the gene matches: 2. Germline values: CDR1 DFQATT, CDR2 SNEGSKA (reference sequence). This CDR3 contains 12 residues.

This clonotype was counted at least ten times. V is TRBV29-1 and J is TRBJ1-1, with unresolved D. The V end was cut by 3 bases, the J end by 0 bases, with 11 bases between. CDR1 is SQVTM and CDR2 is ANQGSEA in the germline V gene. This CDR3 contains 14 residues. In nucleotides, the CDR3 is TGCAGCGTTGATTTACAGACCATGAACACTGAAGCTTTCTTT. Translating gives CSVDLQTMNTEAFF.

This clonotype has at least ten counts. The rearrangement uses TRBV10-3 and TRBJ2-1, with D possibly matching TRBD2 (7 bases). The CDR3 has 12 residues. CDR1 ENHRY and CDR2 SYGVKD come from the germline V gene. The ends were cut back, 8 bases at V and 6 bases at J, with 11 bases in the middle. The CDR3, as DNA: TGTGCCATCGCAGGGGAGGGCAATGAGCAGTTCTTC. It yields the protein CAIAGEGNEQFF.

This clonotype occurred many times. The J gene is TRBJ2-7, the V gene TRBV20-1; D is perhaps TRBD1 (6 bases). The germline V gene has CDR1 DFQATT and CDR2 SNEGSKA (reference sequence). Trimming took off 0 bases at V and 6 bases at J, with 9 bases between the two ends. The CDR3 sequence is 12 residues long. CDR3 DNA: TGCAGTGCTAGAGACAGGGGCCTCGAGCAGTACTTC. It specifies CSARDRGLEQYF.

Only a few counts were recorded for this clonotype. DNA of the CDR3: TGTGCCAGCAGCTTAGCCTCCACGGGGGCGCGCGAGCAGTACTTC. Its protein product is CASSLASTGAREQYF. The chain recombines TRBV7-9 with TRBJ2-7; D may correspond to TRBD1 or TRBD2 (6 bases each). There are 15 residues in the CDR3. The germline gives CDR1 SEHNR, CDR2 FQNEAQ (reference sequence). Trimming stripped 0 bases from V and 6 bases from J, with 15 bases between.

Only a few counts were recorded for this clonotype. V usage is TRBV5-5 and J usage is TRBJ2-2, with 9 nucleotides matching TRBD2. CDR3 length: 16 amino acids. Germline CDR1 is SGHKS and CDR2 is YYEKEE (reference sequence). V dropped 4 bases and J dropped 3; count of bases not matched to a gene: 7. CDR3 in amino acids: CASSAGSGSHTGELFF. The CDR3 nucleotides read TGTGCCAGCAGCGCGGGTAGCGGGAGCCACACCGGGGAGCTGTTTTTT.

The table lists this clonotype with many counts. The rearrangement uses TRBV29-1 and TRBJ1-1; D is unclear. Germline CDR1 is SQVTM and CDR2 is ANQGSEA. The CDR3 totals 10 residues. With 4 bases removed from V and 5 bases from J, the gap between germline ends came to 5 bases. CDR3 sequence: CSVVGTEAFF. In nucleotides, the CDR3 is TGCAGCGTTGTAGGAACTGAAGCTTTCTTT.

This clonotype appeared a few times. The chain joins TRBV7-2 to TRBJ2-1; D is uncertain. The germline V and J ends were trimmed by 9 bases and 4 bases, with 16 bases remaining between them. This CDR3 has 14 amino acids. Germline CDR1 is SGHTA and CDR2 is FQGNSA. This chain's CDR3 is CARVRGSTYNEQFF. DNA for the CDR3: TGTGCCAGGGTTCGTGGTAGTACTTACAATGAGCAGTTCTTC.

This chain joins TRBV20-1 and TRBJ2-1; 12 bases agree with TRBD2. Germline CDR1 reads DFQATT; CDR2 reads SNEGSKA (reference sequence). The CDR3 covers 20 residues. J was trimmed by 2 bases and V by 6 bases; bases with no gene match: 20. The CDR3 nucleotides read TGCAGTGCCGCAACTACCAGACTAGCGGGAGAAGGGATCGCCTACAATGAGCAGTTCTTC. Its protein is CSAATTRLAGEGIAYNEQFF.

This clonotype was observed a few times. The chain carries TRBV28 and TRBJ2-1; 9 nucleotides agree with TRBD1. The CDR3 sequence is 13 residues long. The V segment lost 5 bases and the J segment 6 bases; nucleotides outside the gene matches: 2. Per the germline V gene, CDR1 is MDHEN and CDR2 is SYDVKM. The CDR3 DNA sequence: TGTGCCAGCAGTCGACAGGGGGGCAATGAGCAGTTCTTC. Protein sequence: CASSRQGGNEQFF.

The chain carries TRBV5-1 and TRBJ2-3; weak D call: TRBD1 (6 bases). Germline-derived CDR1 and CDR2 are SGHRS and YFSETQ. The CDR3 runs to 16 residues. V lost 0 bases to trimming and J lost 3 bases, with 14 bases between them. CDR3 region: CASSLDREFRTDTQYF. CDR3 nucleotide sequence: TGCGCCAGCAGCTTGGACAGGGAATTTAGGACAGATACGCAGTATTTT.

This clonotype has ten or more counts. The V and J genes are TRBV6-5 and TRBJ1-4, with TRBD1 as a possible D gene (5 bases). Per the germline V gene, CDR1 is MNHEY and CDR2 is SVGAGI. CDR3 size: 14 residues. The ends were cut back, 4 bases at V and 5 bases at J, with 11 bases in the middle. CDR3 bases: TGTGCCAGCAGTTGGGACCGGGAAAATGAAAAACTGTTTTTT. Translating it yields CASSWDRENEKLFF.

This clonotype showed up just a few times. V usage is TRBV5-1 and J usage is TRBJ1-6; D not certain. This CDR3 region has 17 residues. CDR1 and CDR2 (germline): SGHRS, YFSETQ. The germline V and J ends were trimmed by 0 bases and 7 bases, with 17 bases remaining between them. The CDR3 region is CASSLEGFGRRNSPLHF. Written as DNA, the CDR3 is TGCGCCAGCAGCTTGGAAGGGTTCGGCAGACGAAATTCACCCCTCCACTTT.

The rearrangement joins TRBV5-1 to TRBJ1-1, with D perhaps matching TRBD1 (6 bases). Trimming took 6 bases from V and 3 from J, leaving 12 bases between them. Germline CDR1 SGHRS, CDR2 YFSETQ. This CDR3 region has 13 residues. Written as DNA, the CDR3 is TGCGCCAGCAAACGAGGGGGAGACACTGAAGCTTTCTTT. This sequence encodes CASKRGGDTEAFF.

This clonotype has ten or more counts. V is TRBV5-1 and J is TRBJ1-1, with no clear D. Germline V gene lookup returns CDR1 SGHRS and CDR2 YFSETQ. This CDR3 comprises 15 residues. Trimming took off 7 bases at V and 1 base at J, with 17 bases between the two ends. In DNA form, the CDR3 reads TGCGCCAGCTGTTCTGGTCTCGGGCCGAACACTGAAGCTTTCTTT. It yields the protein CASCSGLGPNTEAFF.

The chain employs TRBV12-3 or TRBV12-4 and TRBJ1-1; 12 bases agree with TRBD1. The junction had 3 bases not matched to a gene; V was cut back by 3 bases and J by 4 bases. The CDR3 is 15 residues long. CDR3 sequence (DNA): TGTGCCAGCAGTTTGGGGACAGGGGGCGGCACTGAAGCTTTCTTT. This translates into CASSLGTGGGTEAFF.